This T cell receptor beta chain is drawn from a study of Graves' ophthalmopathy and Graves' hyperthyroidism (dated by TCRdb to the late 2010s). Concerning the study at large: Stable hyperthyroidism was defined as no progression to ophthalmopathy within 18 months of follow-up. TCR beta repertoire signatures were used to distinguish Graves' ophthalmopathy from Graves' hyperthyroidism and to predict progression to ophthalmopathy. In total, approximately 140 blood samples were TCR-sequenced: 40 to 45 ophthalmopathy, over 70 hyperthyroidism and approximately 17 hyperthyroidism-to-ophthalmopathy patients. To explore V-J signatures that separate ophthalmopathy from hyperthyroidism, a discovery set of 95 to 100 patients was enrolled, consisting of 43 with ophthalmopathy and around 57 with stable hyperthyroidism. An independent validation cohort was composed of 18 hyperthyroidism patients and 17 patients who later progressed from hyperthyroidism to ophthalmopathy. In roughly 6 hyperthyroidism patients, T-cell repertoires of thyroid tissue and blood were compared. After sampling, hyperthyroidism patients received methimazole starting at 30 mg daily, and ophthalmopathy patients received high-dose intravenous methylprednisolone. Overall study results and their limits: Most expanded thyroid clonotypes with frequency above 0.001 were also detected in blood, suggesting blood repertoires may reflect the thyroid immune response. No statistical method was used to set the sample size in advance, and the investigators knew which group each participant was assigned to. In validation, the model predicted ophthalmopathy progression with about 70% sensitivity and approximately 75% specificity; some 13 predicted patients were CT-confirmed with GO in a median of about 7.1 months. The 13-signature model separated ophthalmopathy from stable hyperthyroidism with approximately 90% sensitivity and about 81% specificity in cross-validation, and 80%/75% in the test set.

Patients with hyperthyroidism were aged 18 to 65 years, had been newly diagnosed, and had a disease duration of less than 2 months. Anyone with other autoimmune diseases, uncontrolled infections, pregnancy or lactation was excluded from the study. Diagnosis relied on clinical symptoms, serum thyroxine, TRAb, thyroid ultrasound and orbital computed tomography. Total RNA was extracted using Trizol reagent, and RNA quality was checked on an Agilent 2100 Bioanalyzer. For repertoire sequencing, the TCR beta CDR3 regions were amplified from RNA transcripts. HTBI primers and the Qiagen OneStep RT-PCR kit were used in a first-round RT-PCR, which was followed by a second-round multiplex PCR, size selection and purification. The libraries underwent paired-end sequencing with 100 bp reads on an Illumina HiSeq2000. Per the original workflow: SOAPnuke was used for read processing, and reads with adapters, uncalled bases, a mean Phred below 15, or no exact constant-primer or identifier match were discarded. COPE v1.2.5 was used to merge the high-quality paired reads. Each unique nucleotide sequence was defined as a clonotype, and clonotypes were aligned to IMGT TRB V, D and J references with MiTCR v1.1. The analysis was limited to V-J combinations with a frequency above 0.0001, which together covered around 99% of the repertoires. For each V-J combination, a TCR clonal expansion and chaos score was defined as F50 clonal expansion divided by the chaos observed in the TCRdist matrix. Welch's t-statistics and random forest were used to reduce features to about a dozen V-J combinations, which were fed into a naive Bayes classifier. The similarity between thyroid and blood repertoires was quantified using the Morisita-Horn index. TCRdb reran the public reads through fastp at Q25 and MiXCR, keeping productive beta chains. Rows matching on CDR3 protein sequence are summarized as one entry with the most common DNA and genes. For this entry, the V and J calls and clone size follow TCRdb and not the study's own pipeline. For this sample the table gives around 520,000 distinct CDR3 sequences, of which roughly 40% were detected only once. The biggest ten clones account for about 4% of the sample.

Trimming removed 5 bases from V and 0 bases from J, leaving 13 bases between the germline ends. From cysteine to phenylalanine, the CDR3 is 16 amino acids long. CDR3 DNA only is kept here, 48 bases in frame from base 1. CDR1 and CDR2 are read off the germline V gene as MNHEY and SVGAGI. This clonotype was detected only a few times. What antigen it recognizes has not been identified. Base qualities are not provided; no much larger clone lies one nucleotide away. Sequenced: peripheral blood or thyroid tissue (not recorded which). Rearrangement joined TRBV6-5 to TRBJ2-2, with no reliable assignment of the D segment. This receptor was taken from an adult man with Graves' hyperthyroidism. CDR3 loop: CASSPLLPTNTGELFF. The nucleotide sequence reads TGTGCCAGCAGTCCACTGCTACCTACGAACACCGGGGAGCTGTTTTTT.